The 14 T cell receptor beta chains presented below share a single source sample, sequenced in a study of T cells in women clearing cervical HPV infection. Measured with immunoSEQ multiplex PCR; TCRdb has only the in-frame clones, and not every one. This repertoire includes some 30,000 clones. The material sequenced was blood buffy coat. These receptors were collected from a woman between 18 and 69 years old with a cervical HPV16 infection that either progressed to CIN3+ or cleared (not recorded which).

Comment on this clone: The read terminates 3 residues before the CDR3 end, so the remaining end is supplied by the germline J gene. The chain joins TRBV5-8 to TRBJ1-2; 7 nucleotides match TRBD1. V lost 6 bases to trimming and J lost 2 bases; unmatched junction nucleotides: 10. The germline gives CDR1 SGHTS, CDR2 YDEGEE. This CDR3 has 15 amino acids. CDR3 DNA (partial): TGTGCCAGCACCAGGCCCAGGGGGTTAAACTATGGC. It is translated as CASTRPRGLNYG. The whole CDR3 is CASTRPRGLNYGYTF.

With regard to this clone: Coverage ceases 3 residues before the CDR3 finishes, and the germline J gene fills in the end. This rearrangement joins TRBV20-1 to TRBJ1-6, with D perhaps matching TRBD1 (6 bases). The CDR3 covers 15 residues. CDR1 DFQATT and CDR2 SNEGSKA come from the germline V gene (reference sequence). V was cut by 1 base and J by 10 bases, with 17 bases left in between. CDR3 residues: CSARGLDSRGSPLHF. The CDR3 DNA, read in part, is TGCAGTGCTAGAGGTTTGGACAGCAGGGGATCACCC.

Turning to this clone: From the germline J gene comes the end of the CDR3, since the read stops 3 residues before it. Other DNA sequences of this sample code for an identical CDR3. V is TRBV2 and J is TRBJ1-5, with 10 bases that match TRBD1. Losses at the gene ends were 7 bases for V and 7 bases for J; bases not matched to a gene: 4. Looked up from germline, CDR1 is SNHLY and CDR2 is FYNNEI. The CDR3 covers 13 residues. The CDR3 loop is CASTGQGDQPQHF. The DNA read from the CDR3 is TGTGCCAGCACTGGACAGGGGGACCAGCCC. Drawing the rest from reference TRBV2 and TRBJ1-5, the complete variable domain is EPEVTQTPSHQVTQMGQEVILRCVPISNHLYFYWYRQILGQKVEFLVSFYNNEISEKSEIFDDQFSVERPDGSNFTLKIRSTKLEDSAMYFCASTGQGDQPQHFGDGTRLSIL.

Points on this clone: From the germline J gene comes the end of the CDR3, since the read stops 3 residues before it. The chain recombines TRBV19 with TRBJ2-1; TRBD2 agrees at 10 bases. This CDR3 is 14 amino acids long. CDR1 is LNHDA, CDR2 SQIVND, per germline (reference sequence). The ends lost 11 bases at V and 4 bases at J; junction bases unmatched: 8. This chain's CDR3 is CAVTSGTFYNEQFF. Incomplete CDR3 DNA: TGTGCCGTCACTAGCGGGACATTTTACAATGAG.

Notes on this clone: The read terminates 3 residues before the CDR3 end, so the remaining end is supplied by the germline J gene. The chain recombines TRBV5-1 with TRBJ2-1; 13 bases are shared with TRBD2. This CDR3 has 17 amino acids. V lost 4 bases, J lost 7 bases, and 11 bases stayed unmatched. Germline CDR1 and CDR2: SGHRS and YFSETQ. CDR3 amino acids: CASSITSGRALRNEQFF. The sequenced part of the CDR3 DNA is TGCGCCAGCAGCATAACTAGCGGGAGGGCCCTACGGAATGAG.

Note on this clone: The CDR3 is cut off 3 residues early in the read; its end comes from the germline J gene. This chain links TRBV27 with TRBJ2-7; TRBD2 might be the D (6 bases). The CDR3 totals 15 residues. Per the germline V gene, CDR1 is MNHEY and CDR2 is SMNVEV (reference sequence). With 6 bases removed from V and 3 bases from J, the gap between germline ends came to 18 bases. The CDR3 is CASSPGGVRVYEQYF. The covered CDR3 bases are TGTGCCAGCAGCCCCGGGGGAGTGAGGGTCTACGAG.

Details on this clone: From the germline J gene comes the end of the CDR3, since the read stops 3 residues before it. The V gene is TRBV10-3, the J gene TRBJ1-1; maybe TRBD1 (5 bases). This CDR3 region has 14 residues. The V and J ends lost 6 bases and 3 bases respectively, with 14 bases between them. Germline CDR1 and CDR2: ENHRY and SYGVKD. The CDR3 here is CAISPDSFYTEAFF. The DNA read from the CDR3 is TGTGCCATCAGCCCCGACAGTTTCTACACTGAA.

A remark on this clone: The CDR3 goes on 3 residues after the read ends, and that part is filled in from the germline J gene. The chain has TRBV7-2 and TRBJ1-3; TRBD1 agrees at 8 bases. Trimming at V came to 5 bases and at J to 2 bases, leaving 5 bases not matched to a gene. There are 15 residues in the CDR3. Germline CDR1 and CDR2: SGHTA and FQGNSA. CDR3 DNA, as far as it was read: TGTGCCAGCAGCCTTAGGACAGGGACTGGAAACACC. Translated: CASSLRTGTGNT. The whole CDR3 reads CASSLRTGTGNTIYF. Supplemented by reference TRBV7-2 and TRBJ1-3, the full variable domain reads GAGVSQSPSNKVTEKGKDVELRCDPISGHTALYWYRQSLGQGLEFLIYFQGNSAPDKSGLPSDRFSAERTGGSVSTLTIQRTQQEDSAVYLCASSLRTGTGNTIYFGEGSWLTVV.

A remark on this clone: The read halts 3 residues ahead of the CDR3 end, with the missing end drawn from the germline J gene. The chain employs TRBV20-1 and TRBJ1-6; a possible D gene is TRBD1 (6 bases). Trimming stripped 6 bases from V and 10 bases from J, with 16 bases between. The CDR3 is made up of 13 amino acids. Germline CDR1 is DFQATT and CDR2 is SNEGSKA (reference sequence). CDR3 bases read: TGCAGTGCGCTAACACAGGGAGGCTCACCC. Residues: CSALTQGGSP. The whole CDR3 is CSALTQGGSPLHF.

Worth noting for this clone: The CDR3 end falls 3 residues outside the read, so it is completed with the germline J gene. The V gene is TRBV7-9, the J gene TRBJ2-7; tentatively, D is TRBD1 (6 bases). The ends were cut back, 5 bases at V and 6 bases at J, with 20 bases in the middle. CDR1 SEHNR and CDR2 FQNEAQ come from the germline V gene (reference sequence). This CDR3 has 15 residues. CDR3 in amino acids: CASSRTASTMGEQYF. The covered CDR3 bases are TGTGCCAGCAGCAGGACAGCCTCAACTATGGGCGAG.

Remarks on this clone: Read sequence stops 3 residues before the CDR3 end, and the germline J gene provides the missing end. The rearrangement uses TRBV19 and TRBJ2-1; TRBD1 matches 12 bases. With V trimmed by 3 bases and J by 8 bases, 5 bases remained unmatched. Germline assignment: CDR1 LNHDA and CDR2 SQIVND (reference sequence). CDR3 size: 15 residues. The part of the CDR3 DNA that was read is TGTGCCAGTAGTATCCGGGACAGGGGGCCCTATGAG. Translated, it gives CASSIRDRGPYE. From start to end, the CDR3 is CASSIRDRGPYEQFF.

CDR3 DNA, as far as it was read: TGCAGTGCTAGAAATCAGCGAGGCACAGATACG. Encoded protein: CSARNQRGTDT. Given in full, the CDR3 is CSARNQRGTDTQYF. The chain joins TRBV20-1 to TRBJ2-3; D is ambiguous. The CDR3 end lies 3 residues beyond the end of the read and is filled in from the germline J gene. V lost 2 bases and J 1 base, leaving 10 bases between the germline ends. Germline lookup yields CDR1 DFQATT and CDR2 SNEGSKA (reference sequence). The CDR3 runs to 14 residues.

In regard to this clone: The read ends 3 residues shy of where the CDR3 ends; the end is completed using the germline J gene. The chain links TRBV7-2 to TRBJ2-5; 7 bases agree with TRBD1. The germline gives CDR1 SGHTA, CDR2 FQGNSA. The CDR3 consists of 14 residues. The CDR3 reads CASSPRDRSPTQYF. Partial CDR3 DNA: TGTGCCAGCAGCCCCCGGGACAGATCCCCAACC.

A word on this clone: Read sequence stops 3 residues before the CDR3 end, and the germline J gene provides the missing end. The rearrangement links TRBV7-2 to TRBJ2-1; D is possibly TRBD2 (5 bases). V lost 7 bases and J 5 bases, leaving 15 bases between the germline ends. The germline gives CDR1 SGHTA, CDR2 FQGNSA. The CDR3 extends over 14 amino acids. CDR3 loop: CASTKEGSNNEQFF. The sequenced part of the CDR3 DNA is TGTGCCAGCACCAAAGAGGGCAGTAACAATGAG.